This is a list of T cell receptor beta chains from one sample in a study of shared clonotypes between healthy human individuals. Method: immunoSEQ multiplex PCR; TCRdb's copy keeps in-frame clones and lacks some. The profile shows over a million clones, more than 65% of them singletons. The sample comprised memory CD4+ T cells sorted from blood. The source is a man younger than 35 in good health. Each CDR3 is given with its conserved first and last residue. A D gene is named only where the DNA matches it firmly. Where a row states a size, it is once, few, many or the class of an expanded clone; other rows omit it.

TGTGCCAGTACCCCCAGCACTGGAAACACCATATATTTT	CASTPSTGNTIYF	TRBV19	TRBJ1-3	NA	NA
TGTGCCAGCAGCTTAACGGGAGGGGGGACGCAGTATTTT	CASSLTGGGTQYF	TRBV7-2	TRBJ2-3	NA	TRBD2
TGCGCCAGCAGCCCTATTTCACAGGGGGCATACGAGCAGTACTTC	CASSPISQGAYEQYF	TRBV5-1	TRBJ2-7	NA	TRBD1
TGTGCCAGCAGTTTATCGTTCGGATGGACCGGGGAGCTGTTTTTT	CASSLSFGWTGELFF	TRBV27	TRBJ2-2	few	NA
TGTGCCAGCAGTCCTAGCGGGACGAAGCAGTTCTTC	CASSPSGTKQFF	TRBV28	TRBJ2-1	few	TRBD2
TGTGCCAGCAGCTTACCCTTGGGCTCTGGAAACACCATATATTTT	CASSLPLGSGNTIYF	TRBV5-6	TRBJ1-3	once	NA
TGTGCCTGGAGTGTAGTACAGGGAGGGGGCTACACCTTC	CAWSVVQGGGYTF	TRBV30	TRBJ1-2	once	NA
TGTGCCAGCAGGGACTCCGGGACAGGGTTTGAGCAGTACTTC	CASRDSGTGFEQYF	TRBV2	TRBJ2-7	NA	TRBD1
TGTGCCAGCAGCGTAGAAGGAGGCAGGGTCGATCAGCCCCAGCATTTT	CASSVEGGRVDQPQHF	TRBV9	TRBJ1-5	many	NA
TGTGCCAGCAGCTTGGGCGGTAAGAGCACAGATACGCAGTATTTT	CASSLGGKSTDTQYF	TRBV7-2	TRBJ2-3	NA	NA
TGTGCCAGCAGCCTACTTAATAAGGTCTTCGGGGAGCAGTTCTTC	CASSLLNKVFGEQFF	TRBV7-2	TRBJ2-1	NA	NA
TGTGCCAGCAGCTTTGGACAGGGGGAAAAGCAGTACTTC	CASSFGQGEKQYF	TRBV11-2	TRBJ2-7	NA	TRBD1
TGTGCCAGCAGCCTCACGACTAGCGAGGCAAGGGGCACAGATACGCAGTATTTT	CASSLTTSEARGTDTQYF	TRBV9	TRBJ2-3	NA	TRBD2
TGTGCCAGTAACAGGGGGTTTAGCACAGATACGCAGTATTTT	CASNRGFSTDTQYF	TRBV5-8	TRBJ2-3	NA	TRBD1
TGTGCTAGCAGCTTGGCCCCGGGACAGCCCCAGCATTTT	CASSLAPGQPQHF	TRBV7-7	TRBJ1-5	NA	NA
TGCGCCAGCAGCTTGATTGCTTCTAATGAAAAACTGTTTTTT	CASSLIASNEKLFF	TRBV5-1	TRBJ1-4	few	NA
TGTGCTAGCAGCTTAGCTGCTAGCTCCTACAATGAGCAGTTCTTC	CASSLAASSYNEQFF	TRBV7-7	TRBJ2-1	once	NA
TGTGCCACCAGCAGAGATGTATGGGATACGCAGTATTTT	CATSRDVWDTQYF	TRBV15	TRBJ2-3	NA	NA
TGTGCCAGCAGCTTAGATGGCACAGATACGCAGTATTTT	CASSLDGTDTQYF	TRBV11-3	TRBJ2-3	NA	NA
TGTGCCAGCAGTGGGACCGGACAGGGGGGAAGTTGGGGCTACACCTTC	CASSGTGQGGSWGYTF	TRBV28	TRBJ1-2	NA	TRBD1
TGTGCCAGCCAGGACAGGGTAGGCACTGAAGCTTTCTTT	CASQDRVGTEAFF	TRBV19	TRBJ1-1	NA	TRBD1
TGTGCCACACAGGGCCCCGGGGAGACCCAGTACTTC	CATQGPGETQYF	TRBV10-3	TRBJ2-5	NA	NA
TGTGCCAGCAGCCAGGATAGCGGGGGGCCCACAGATACGCAGTATTTT	CASSQDSGGPTDTQYF	TRBV4-2	TRBJ2-3	NA	TRBD2
TGCAGCGTACAGCAGGGGGGAGATTCACCCCTCCACTTT	CSVQQGGDSPLHF	TRBV29-1	TRBJ1-6	NA	TRBD1
TGTGCCAGCAGCACTACTAGGGGGTCCTACGAGCAGTACTTC	CASSTTRGSYEQYF	TRBV7-2	TRBJ2-7	NA	NA
TGTGCCAGCAGCGCCGTAGCGGGCTCCTACAATGAGCAGTTCTTC	CASSAVAGSYNEQFF	TRBV7-9	TRBJ2-1	NA	TRBD2